The 21 T cell receptor beta chains below all came from one sample that was sequenced in a study of CD8 T cells in ankylosing spondylitis. The antigens these receptors bind are not known. Findings of the study overall: There was a TCR beta motif, made of several highly homologous variants, that appeared characteristic of ankylosing spondylitis blood.

TCRdb used MiXCR to reprocess the 5' RACE reads, holding one entry per CDR3 protein. The repertoire holds hundreds of thousands of distinct CDR3 sequences, with roughly 12% as singletons. Sequenced material: blood, either unsorted or a sorted T cell fraction (not recorded which). Every receptor here comes from a male donor with ankylosing spondylitis.

This clonotype was seen ten or more times. The chain has TRBV20-1 and TRBJ1-2, with a possible D match to TRBD1 (6 bases). The ends were cut back, 5 bases at V and 8 bases at J, with 12 bases in the middle. From germline, CDR1 is DFQATT and CDR2 SNEGSKA (reference sequence). The CDR3 sequence is 11 residues long. CDR3 sequence: CSAPRGDGYTF. CDR3 coding DNA: TGCAGTGCTCCGAGGGGGGACGGCTACACCTTC.

The chain combines TRBV24-1 with TRBJ2-1; 8 positions match TRBD1. Germline V CDR1 and CDR2: KGHDR, SFDVKD. V gave up 5 bases and J gave up 8 bases; unmatched junction bases: 10. This CDR3 region has 15 residues. As DNA, the CDR3 is TGTGCCACCAGTGCGGGGGACAGGTCGTTTCATGAGCAGTTCTTC. Protein product: CATSAGDRSFHEQFF.

This chain links TRBV20-1 with TRBJ2-2; D not certain. Trimming removed 1 base from V and 6 bases from J, with 3 bases in between. CDR1 is DFQATT, CDR2 SNEGSKA, per germline (reference sequence). This CDR3 spans 11 amino acids. The CDR3 is CSARVAGELFF. Written as DNA, the CDR3 is TGCAGTGCTAGAGTTGCCGGGGAGCTGTTTTTT.

There are a few counts of this clonotype. The chain combines TRBV5-1 with TRBJ1-2; 7 bases align to TRBD1. V gave up 1 base and J gave up 5 bases; unmatched junction bases: 2. Germline V CDR1 and CDR2: SGHRS, YFSETQ. The CDR3 loop spans 13 amino acids. For the CDR3, the DNA is TGCGCCAGCAGCTTGACAGGGGAATATGGCTACACCTTC. It encodes CASSLTGEYGYTF.

The V call is TRBV7-2, the J call TRBJ2-2; D call uncertain. Trimming took off 2 bases at V and 2 bases at J, with 9 bases between the two ends. CDR1 is SGHTA and CDR2 is FQGNSA in the germline V gene. This CDR3 contains 15 residues. The CDR3 loop reads CASSLPGFNTGELFF. The CDR3 region has the DNA TGTGCCAGCAGCTTACCCGGATTCAACACCGGGGAGCTGTTTTTT.

The genes are TRBV18 and TRBJ2-1, with TRBD2 identical over 10 bases. Germline values: CDR1 KGHSH, CDR2 LQKENI. The junction had 9 bases not matched to a gene; V was cut back by 1 base and J by 9 bases. This CDR3 has 16 residues. CDR3 sequence: CASSPQGLAVAGEQFF. The CDR3 DNA reads TGTGCCAGCTCACCACAAGGACTAGCGGTAGCAGGTGAGCAGTTCTTC.

This rearrangement joins TRBV6-5 to TRBJ2-3; 9 positions agree with TRBD1. Trimming at V came to 2 bases and at J to 6 bases, leaving 3 bases not matched to a gene. Per the germline V gene, CDR1 is MNHEY and CDR2 is SVGAGI. This CDR3 comprises 14 residues. The CDR3 bases are TGTGCCAGCAGTTACCGGGACAGGGCCGATACGCAGTATTTT. Protein sequence: CASSYRDRADTQYF.

The rearrangement uses TRBV20-1 and TRBJ2-5; 8 bases align to TRBD2. CDR1 and CDR2 (germline): DFQATT, SNEGSKA (reference sequence). The length of the CDR3 is 13 residues. CDR3 DNA: TGCAGAGCGGGTAGCGGGACACAAGAGACCCAGTACTTC. This codes for CRAGSGTQETQYF.

This clonotype was detected many times. The chain carries TRBV5-5 and TRBJ1-1, with D possibly TRBD1 on 5 matching bases. The V gene lost 2 bases and the J gene lost 4 bases, with 12 bases spanning the gap. CDR1 and CDR2 (germline): SGHKS, YYEKEE (reference sequence). CDR3 length: 14 residues. This CDR3 reads CASSFGGDLTEAFF. The CDR3, as DNA: TGTGCCAGCAGCTTTGGCGGGGACCTCACTGAAGCTTTCTTT.

This clonotype was seen a few times. The rearrangement joins TRBV7-2 to TRBJ2-7; no clear D. There are 16 residues in the CDR3. Germline CDR1 is SGHTA and CDR2 is FQGNSA. Trimming removed 5 bases from V and 1 base from J, with 18 bases in between. CDR3 loop: CASSQILTAISYEQYF. CDR3 DNA sequence: TGTGCCAGCAGCCAGATTCTAACTGCGATATCCTACGAGCAGTACTTC.

V and J are TRBV9 and TRBJ2-3; TRBD2 matches 11 bases. Germline V gene sequence: CDR1 SGDLS, CDR2 YYNGEE. With V trimmed by 10 bases and J by 0 bases, 13 bases remained unmatched. The CDR3 length is 17 residues. CDR3 protein: CASRASGRPYSTDTQYF. The CDR3 DNA reads as TGTGCCTCCCGGGCTAGCGGGAGGCCCTATAGCACAGATACGCAGTATTTT.

This clonotype was counted between two and nine times. This chain connects TRBV7-9 to TRBJ2-5; 7 nucleotides line up with TRBD1. Looked up from germline, CDR1 is SEHNR and CDR2 is FQNEAQ (reference sequence). V was pared by 5 bases and J by 8 bases, with 8 bases of the junction left unmatched. The CDR3 runs 13 residues. DNA of the CDR3: TGTGCCAGCAGCAAAGACAGGGATCGAACCCAGTACTTC. Translation: CASSKDRDRTQYF.

There are a few counts of this clonotype. The chain uses TRBV2 and TRBJ2-1; 9 bases are a match to TRBD2. The germline V gene has CDR1 SNHLY and CDR2 FYNNEI. This CDR3 spans 14 amino acids. Trimming cost V 8 bases and J 3 bases; bases outside gene matches: 5. In DNA, the CDR3 is TGTGCCAGCCATTCTAGCGGGATCTACAATGAGCAGTTCTTC. The encoded protein is CASHSSGIYNEQFF.

The sample holds one count of this clonotype. This chain links TRBV12-3 or TRBV12-4 with TRBJ2-1, with D hard to call. V was trimmed by 4 bases and J by 8 bases, leaving 15 bases between them. This CDR3 is 14 amino acids long. CDR3 coding DNA: TGTGCCAGCAGTTCCTTGTCTCGGCCGGATGAGCAGTTCTTC. It is translated as CASSSLSRPDEQFF.

The chain links TRBV5-1 to TRBJ2-7; the D gene is possibly TRBD2 (6 bases). The CDR3 sequence is 15 residues long. V was trimmed by 0 bases and J by 5 bases, leaving 15 bases between them. CDR1 SGHRS and CDR2 YFSETQ come from the germline V gene. For the CDR3, the DNA is TGCGCCAGCAGCTTGGGGGGGGATGCCAGCCACGAGCAGTACTTC. Its protein is CASSLGGDASHEQYF.

This clonotype was picked up many times. This chain uses TRBV29-1 with TRBJ1-1, with D unresolved. The V and J ends lost 7 bases and 7 bases respectively, with 13 bases between them. The germline gives CDR1 SQVTM, CDR2 ANQGSEA. This CDR3 is 11 amino acids long. The CDR3 nucleotides read TGCAGCGGAGAGTACGCAGTTGAAGCTTTCTTT. Amino acids: CSGEYAVEAFF.

This clonotype has a count of ten or more. CDR3 loop: CASSPRELDAGLNEKLFF. CDR3 sequence (DNA): TGCGCCAGCAGCCCCAGGGAATTGGACGCAGGGCTTAATGAAAAACTGTTTTTT. The genes are TRBV4-3 and TRBJ1-4; weak D call: TRBD1 (5 bases). The CDR3 length is 18 residues. V gave up 4 bases and J gave up 4 bases, with 22 bases separating them. Germline V lookup: CDR1 LGHNA, CDR2 YSLEER.

J is TRBJ1-1 and V is TRBV3-1, with unresolved D. Between the trimmed V and J ends, which lost 0 bases and 2 bases, there was a span of 16 bases. There are 17 residues in the CDR3. CDR1 and CDR2 from the germline V gene are LGHDT and YNNKEL (reference sequence). The CDR3 here is CASSQDSFTRINTEAFF. The CDR3 DNA is TGTGCCAGCAGCCAAGATAGTTTTACCAGAATTAACACTGAAGCTTTCTTT. Based on the CDR3 plus reference TRBV3-1 and TRBJ1-1, the full variable domain is DTAVSQTPKYLVTQMGNDKSIKCEQNLGHDTMYWYKQDSKKFLKIMFSYNNKELIINETVPNRFSPKSPDKAHLNLHINSLELGDSAVYFCASSQDSFTRINTEAFFGQGTRLTVV.

This clonotype was counted between two and nine times. This chain links TRBV5-5 with TRBJ2-1, with a possible D match to TRBD2 (6 bases). V lost 6 bases and J 5 bases, leaving 21 bases between the germline ends. The CDR3 sequence is 16 residues long. Germline V gene data show CDR1 as SGHKS and CDR2 as YYEKEE (reference sequence). In nucleotides, the CDR3 is TGTGCCAGCAATCCATATCGGGGGTCTGCGGACAATGAGCAGTTCTTC. Protein product: CASNPYRGSADNEQFF.

The table lists this clonotype with a few counts. The CDR3: CATSDPGQAKNEQFF. CDR3 sequence (DNA): TGTGCCACCAGTGATCCGGGACAGGCAAAAAATGAGCAGTTCTTC. The rearrangement joins TRBV24-1 to TRBJ2-1; TRBD1 aligns across 8 bases. The CDR3 runs to 15 residues. Germline CDR1 and CDR2: KGHDR and SFDVKD. The trim removed 3 bases at V and 7 bases at J, leaving 7 bases unmatched.

This chain uses TRBV5-6 with TRBJ1-2; TRBD1 might be the D (5 bases). The V gene lost 4 bases and the J gene lost 7 bases, with 26 bases spanning the gap. Germline V lookup: CDR1 SGHDT, CDR2 YYEEEE. The CDR3 runs to 17 residues. The CDR3 nucleotides read TGTGCCAGCAGCACTAGAGCTAGACAGACCTTAGGGGCTGGCTACACCTTC. This gives the protein CASSTRARQTLGAGYTF.